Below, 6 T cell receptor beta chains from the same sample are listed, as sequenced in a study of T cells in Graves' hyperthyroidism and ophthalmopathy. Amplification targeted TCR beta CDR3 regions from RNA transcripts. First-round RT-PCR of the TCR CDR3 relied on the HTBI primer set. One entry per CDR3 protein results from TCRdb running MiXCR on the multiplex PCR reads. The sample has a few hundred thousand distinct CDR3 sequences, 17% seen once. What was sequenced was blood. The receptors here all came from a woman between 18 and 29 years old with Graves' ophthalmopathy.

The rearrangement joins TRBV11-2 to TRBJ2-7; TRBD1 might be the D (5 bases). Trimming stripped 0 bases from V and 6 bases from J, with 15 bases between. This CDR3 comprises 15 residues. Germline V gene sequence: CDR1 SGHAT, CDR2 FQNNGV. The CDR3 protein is CASSLDFSGLGEQYF. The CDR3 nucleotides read TGTGCCAGCAGCTTAGATTTTTCAGGGTTAGGCGAGCAGTACTTC.

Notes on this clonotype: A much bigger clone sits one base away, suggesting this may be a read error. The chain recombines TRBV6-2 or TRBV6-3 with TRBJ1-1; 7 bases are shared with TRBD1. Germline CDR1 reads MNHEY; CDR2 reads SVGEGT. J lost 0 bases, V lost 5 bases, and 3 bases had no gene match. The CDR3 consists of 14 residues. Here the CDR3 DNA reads TGTGCCAGCAGTCAGACAGGGATGAACACTGAAGCTTTCTTT. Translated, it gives CASSQTGMNTEAFF.

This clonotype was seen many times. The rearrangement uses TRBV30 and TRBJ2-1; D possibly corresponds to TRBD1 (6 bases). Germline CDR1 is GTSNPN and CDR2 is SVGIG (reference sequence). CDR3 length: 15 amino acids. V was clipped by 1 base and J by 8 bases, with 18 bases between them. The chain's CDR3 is CAWSADPIRGDEQFF. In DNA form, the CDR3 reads TGTGCCTGGAGTGCCGATCCAATCAGGGGAGATGAGCAGTTCTTC.

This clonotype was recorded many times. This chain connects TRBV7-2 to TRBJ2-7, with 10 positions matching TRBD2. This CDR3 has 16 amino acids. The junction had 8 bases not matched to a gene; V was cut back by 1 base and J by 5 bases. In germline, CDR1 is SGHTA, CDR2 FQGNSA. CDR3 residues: CASSLGLRLAGDEQYF. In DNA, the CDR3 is TGTGCCAGCAGCTTAGGGCTACGGCTAGCGGGAGACGAGCAGTACTTC.

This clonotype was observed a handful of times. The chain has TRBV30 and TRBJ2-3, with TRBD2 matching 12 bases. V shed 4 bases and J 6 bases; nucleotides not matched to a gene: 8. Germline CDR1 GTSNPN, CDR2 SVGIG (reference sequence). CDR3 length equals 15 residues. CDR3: CAWNLAGGPGDTQYF. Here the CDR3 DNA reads TGTGCCTGGAACCTAGCGGGGGGGCCGGGGGATACGCAGTATTTT. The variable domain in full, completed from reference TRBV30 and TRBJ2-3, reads SQTIHQWPATLVQPVGSPLSLECTVEGTSNPNLYWYRQAAGRGLQLLFYSVGIGQISSEVPQNLSASRPQDRQFILSSKKLLLSDSGFYLCAWNLAGGPGDTQYFGPGTRLTVL.

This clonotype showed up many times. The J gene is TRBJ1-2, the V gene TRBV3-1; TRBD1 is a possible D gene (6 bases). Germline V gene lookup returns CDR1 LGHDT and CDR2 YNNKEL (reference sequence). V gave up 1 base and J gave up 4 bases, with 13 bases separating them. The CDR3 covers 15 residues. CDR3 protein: CASSQGRGGSYGYTF. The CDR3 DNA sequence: TGTGCCAGCAGCCAAGGCAGGGGTGGTTCCTATGGCTACACCTTC. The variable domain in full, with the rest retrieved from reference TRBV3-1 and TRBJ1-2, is DTAVSQTPKYLVTQMGNDKSIKCEQNLGHDTMYWYKQDSKKFLKIMFSYNNKELIINETVPNRFSPKSPDKAHLNLHINSLELGDSAVYFCASSQGRGGSYGYTFGSGTRLTVV.